Each of the 14 T cell receptor beta chains below was sequenced from the same sample in a study of a mutant IDH1 vaccine in newly diagnosed glioma. The time point here: week 47, end of study. The study gave 300 ug of mutant IDH1 20-mer peptide per vaccine dose, with topical imiquimod. These receptors have no known antigen. The method was immunoSEQ multiplex PCR; TCRdb's version includes in-frame clones alone and lacks a portion of them. The sample consists of roughly 32,000 clones, approximately 89% of them appearing once. The sample consisted of PBMCs, taken from a glioma patient whose treatment included an IDH1 peptide vaccine. The source of these receptors is a man between 40 and 49 years old with glioma.

The gene calls are TRBV19 and TRBJ2-5; 7 bases align to TRBD1. The CDR3 contains 15 residues. The V gene's germline CDR1 is LNHDA and CDR2 SQIVND (reference sequence). Trimming cost V 1 base and J 4 bases; bases outside gene matches: 6. The CDR3 coding sequence is TGTGCCAGTAGTATAGGGGGACAGTGGCCAGAGACCCAGTACTTC. Protein product: CASSIGGQWPETQYF. Filled out from reference TRBV19 and TRBJ2-5, the complete variable domain reads DGGITQSPKYLFRKEGQNVTLSCEQNLNHDAMYWYRQDPGQGLRLIYYSQIVNDFQKGDIAEGYSVSREKKESFPLTVTSAQKNPTAFYLCASSIGGQWPETQYFGPGTRLLVL.

The chain recombines TRBV6-4 with TRBJ1-4; 8 positions agree with TRBD1. Germline CDR1 MRHNA, CDR2 SNTAGT. With V trimmed by 3 bases and J by 5 bases, 11 bases remained unmatched. The CDR3 is made up of 17 amino acids. CDR3 DNA sequence: TGTGCCAGCAGTGAAACAGGGGGGTTCTCGAAAAATGAAAAACTGTTTTTT. Amino acid sequence: CASSETGGFSKNEKLFF.

CDR3 bases: TGCGCCAGCAGGCGCGTCGTCGACGTCGGAAGCGGGAACACTGAAGCTTTCTTT. It is translated as CASRRVVDVGSGNTEAFF. The chain is built from TRBV4-1 and TRBJ1-1; D gene unclear. The CDR3 has 18 amino acids. CDR1 is MGHRA, CDR2 YSYEKL, per germline. Trimming pared 6 bases from V and 1 base from J, leaving 24 bases between.

The chain recombines TRBV9 with TRBJ2-5, with TRBD1 as a possible D gene (7 bases). The CDR3 is made up of 15 amino acids. The V gene lost 3 bases and the J gene lost 4 bases, with 16 bases spanning the gap. CDR1 is SGDLS and CDR2 is YYNGEE in the germline V gene. CDR3 DNA: TGTGCCAGCAGCGCTTCAGGGGGGAGTGCAGAGACCCAGTACTTC. Protein: CASSASGGSAETQYF.

V usage is TRBV7-9 and J usage is TRBJ1-1; weak D call: TRBD1 (5 bases). V lost 2 bases and J lost 4, with 14 bases in between. The CDR3 runs 15 residues. CDR1 and CDR2 (germline): SEHNR, FQNEAQ (reference sequence). The CDR3 spells CASSLSRTGATEAFF. The CDR3 region has the DNA TGTGCCAGCAGCTTATCTAGAACCGGGGCCACTGAAGCTTTCTTT.

The chain employs TRBV7-2 and TRBJ1-1; TRBD1 aligns across 7 bases. CDR3 length equals 14 residues. The germline gives CDR1 SGHTA, CDR2 FQGNSA. J lost 5 bases, V lost 3 bases, and 6 bases had no gene match. CDR3 nucleotides: TGTGCCAGCAGCTTTACAGGGGCGGGTACTGAAGCTTTCTTT. This gives the protein CASSFTGAGTEAFF.

The gene calls are TRBV5-1 and TRBJ2-2, with D perhaps matching TRBD2 (6 bases). This CDR3 contains 14 residues. V dropped 3 bases and J dropped 6 bases, with 12 bases sitting between them. CDR1 is SGHRS and CDR2 is YFSETQ in the germline V gene. Here the CDR3 DNA reads TGCGCCAGCAGCTCGGGGGAGTTTGCCGGGGAGCTGTTTTTT. This gives the protein CASSSGEFAGELFF.

This clone was counted only a few times. The chain joins TRBV18 to TRBJ1-3; D gene unclear. Between the trimmed V and J ends, which lost 0 bases and 0 bases, there was a span of 12 bases. The CDR3 is made up of 17 amino acids. In germline, CDR1 is KGHSH, CDR2 LQKENI. The CDR3 DNA reads as TGTGCCAGCTCACCACCGACCGGGCCTAGCTCTGGAAACACCATATATTTT. This encodes CASSPPTGPSSGNTIYF.

This clone showed up just once. The chain uses TRBV10-3 and TRBJ1-5; 8 nucleotides agree with TRBD1. Germline lookup yields CDR1 ENHRY and CDR2 SYGVKD. There are 15 residues in the CDR3. Losses at the gene ends were 3 bases for V and 4 bases for J; bases not matched to a gene: 5. The CDR3 loop is CAISDDRGRNQPQHF. In DNA form, the CDR3 reads TGTGCCATCAGTGACGACAGGGGAAGGAATCAGCCCCAGCATTTT.

The rearrangement joins TRBV15 to TRBJ2-1; no clear D gene. V was clipped by 0 bases and J by 7 bases, with 19 bases between them. This CDR3 spans 17 amino acids. Germline CDR1 LNHNV, CDR2 YYDKDF (reference sequence). The chain's CDR3 is CATSRETILISPNEQFF. The CDR3 DNA reads as TGTGCCACCAGCAGAGAAACTATTCTTATCAGCCCAAATGAGCAGTTCTTC.

V gene TRBV5-6 combines with J gene TRBJ1-5; D gene uncertain. In germline, CDR1 is SGHDT, CDR2 YYEEEE. The CDR3 totals 15 residues. The V and J ends lost 2 bases and 4 bases respectively, with 13 bases between them. CDR3 nucleotide sequence: TGTGCCAGCAGCTTAGGCTGGCAGGTTAATCAGCCCCAGCATTTT. The encoded protein is CASSLGWQVNQPQHF.

The CDR3, as DNA: TGTGCCAGAGACATCGGGGGCAGACACCGCGAGACCCAGTACTTC. Translation gives CARDIGGRHRETQYF. V and J are TRBV19 and TRBJ2-5; D is tentatively TRBD1 or TRBD2 (6 bases each). The V end was cut by 9 bases, the J end by 5 bases, with 22 bases between. Germline V gives CDR1 LNHDA, CDR2 SQIVND (reference sequence). CDR3 length equals 15 residues.

The V and J genes are TRBV10-3 and TRBJ2-2; TRBD2 is a possible D gene (6 bases). The CDR3 is 14 amino acids. Between the trimmed V and J ends, which lost 6 bases and 0 bases, there was a span of 8 bases. Germline CDR1 is ENHRY and CDR2 is SYGVKD. For the CDR3, the DNA is TGTGCCATCAGGCGGGATCCGAACACCGGGGAGCTGTTTTTT. Amino acid sequence: CAIRRDPNTGELFF.

The gene calls are TRBV29-1 and TRBJ1-1; D uncertain. Germline V gene data show CDR1 as SQVTM and CDR2 as ANQGSEA. This CDR3 is 11 amino acids long. V dropped 5 bases and J dropped 7 bases, with 11 bases sitting between them. This CDR3 is CSVSPSIEAFF. The CDR3 DNA reads as TGCAGCGTTTCCCCCAGTATTGAAGCTTTCTTT.